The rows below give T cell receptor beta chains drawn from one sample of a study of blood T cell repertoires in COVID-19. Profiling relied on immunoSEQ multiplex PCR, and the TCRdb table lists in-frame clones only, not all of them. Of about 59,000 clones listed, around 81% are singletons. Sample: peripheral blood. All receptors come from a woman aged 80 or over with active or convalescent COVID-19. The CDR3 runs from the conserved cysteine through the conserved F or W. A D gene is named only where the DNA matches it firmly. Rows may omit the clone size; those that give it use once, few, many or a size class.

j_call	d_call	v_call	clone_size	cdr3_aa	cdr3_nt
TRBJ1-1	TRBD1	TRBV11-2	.	CASSPRTGNEAFF	TGTGCCAGCAGCCCGCGGACAGGGAACGAAGCTTTCTTT
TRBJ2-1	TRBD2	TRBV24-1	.	CATSGSAGDYNEQFF	TGTGCCACCAGTGGTTCAGCGGGGGACTACAATGAGCAGTTCTTC
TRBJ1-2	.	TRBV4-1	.	CASSQDTNYGYTF	TGCGCCAGCAGCCAAGACACTAACTATGGCTACACCTTC
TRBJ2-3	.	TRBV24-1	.	CATSDSSTVLTDTQYF	TGTGCCACCAGTGATTCCTCGACAGTACTCACAGATACGCAGTATTTT
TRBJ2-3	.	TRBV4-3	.	CASSHSADYPSRTQYF	TGCGCCAGCAGTCACTCCGCGGATTACCCCTCTCGTACGCAGTATTTT
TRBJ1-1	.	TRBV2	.	CASTTGTFTEAFF	TGTGCCAGCACCACCGGGACATTCACTGAAGCTTTCTTT
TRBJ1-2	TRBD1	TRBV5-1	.	CASAPGQGNYGYTF	TGCGCCAGCGCCCCGGGACAGGGGAATTATGGCTACACCTTC
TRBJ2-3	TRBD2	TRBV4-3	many	CASSQDQRGVPNTQYF	TGCGCCAGCAGCCAAGACCAGCGGGGGGTCCCCAATACGCAGTATTTT
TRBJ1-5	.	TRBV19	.	CASSTTTENSNQPQHF	TGTGCCAGTAGTACCACGACAGAGAATAGCAATCAGCCCCAGCATTTT
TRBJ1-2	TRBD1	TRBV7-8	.	CASSLQSGGQGYYTF	TGTGCCAGCAGCTTACAGTCCGGGGGACAGGGGTACTACACCTTC
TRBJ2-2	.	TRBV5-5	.	CASSWSSGVTGELFF	TGTGCCAGCAGCTGGAGCTCGGGGGTCACCGGGGAGCTGTTTTTT
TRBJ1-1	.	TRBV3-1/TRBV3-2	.	CASSQGRGWDTEAFF	TGTGCCAGCAGCCAAGGGCGGGGTTGGGACACTGAAGCTTTCTTT
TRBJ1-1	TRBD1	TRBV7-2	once	CASSPGRDRVFEVNTEAFF	TGTGCCAGCAGCCCGGGGCGGGACAGGGTGTTTGAAGTGAACACTGAAGCTTTCTTT
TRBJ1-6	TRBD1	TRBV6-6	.	CASSSGQSSYNSPLHF	TGTGCCAGCAGTTCGGGACAGAGCTCCTATAATTCACCCCTCCACTTT
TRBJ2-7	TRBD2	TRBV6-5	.	CASSYSGSGDSYEQYF	TGTGCCAGCAGTTACTCGGGTAGCGGGGACTCCTACGAGCAGTACTTC
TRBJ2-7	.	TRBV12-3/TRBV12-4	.	CASSFRSEQYF	TGTGCCAGCAGTTTTAGGAGCGAGCAGTACTTC
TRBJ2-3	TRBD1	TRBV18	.	CASSTGADTQYF	TGTGCCAGCTCAACAGGGGCAGATACGCAGTATTTT
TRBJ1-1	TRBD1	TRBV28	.	CASSLSGGGASAFF	TGTGCCAGCAGTTTATCAGGAGGGGGCGCGTCGGCTTTCTTT
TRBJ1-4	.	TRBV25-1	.	CASSKDTGNEKLFF	TGTGCCAGCAGTAAGGACACGGGTAATGAAAAACTGTTTTTT
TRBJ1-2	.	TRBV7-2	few	CASSLSAPNYGYTF	TGTGCCAGCAGCCTATCTGCACCTAACTATGGCTACACCTTC
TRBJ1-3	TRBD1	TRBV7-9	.	CASSLQGTAGNTIYF	TGTGCCAGCAGCCTACAGGGGACCGCTGGAAACACCATATATTTT
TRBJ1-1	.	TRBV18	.	CASSPAGTEAFF	TGTGCCAGCTCACCCGCGGGTACTGAAGCTTTCTTT
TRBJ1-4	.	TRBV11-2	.	CASSFGAAAEKLFF	TGTGCCAGCAGCTTTGGTGCCGCGGCTGAAAAACTGTTTTTT
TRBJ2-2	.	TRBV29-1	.	CSVEITDIPTGELFF	TGCAGCGTTGAGATAACGGACATCCCGACCGGGGAGCTGTTTTTT
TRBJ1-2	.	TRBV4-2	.	CASSQEKTGSYYGYTF	TGTGCCAGCAGCCAAGAGAAAACAGGGTCCTACTATGGCTACACCTTC
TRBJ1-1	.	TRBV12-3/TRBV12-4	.	CASSRVEAFF	TGTGCCAGCAGTCGCGTTGAAGCTTTCTTT
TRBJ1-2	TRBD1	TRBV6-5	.	CASSPDRSRGYTF	TGTGCCAGCAGTCCGGACAGGTCTAGGGGCTACACCTTC
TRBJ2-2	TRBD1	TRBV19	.	CASSILRQGGYPGELFF	TGTGCCAGTAGTATCCTAAGACAGGGGGGGTATCCCGGGGAGCTGTTTTTT
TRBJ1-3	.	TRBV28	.	CASSRFREFSGNTIYF	TGTGCCAGCAGTCGTTTCAGGGAATTCTCTGGAAACACCATATATTTT
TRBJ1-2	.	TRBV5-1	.	CASSAPTRAGLVSYGYTF	TGCGCCAGCAGCGCACCAACACGCGCGGGCCTAGTTTCCTATGGCTACACCTTC
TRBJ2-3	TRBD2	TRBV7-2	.	CASSLKTSGGAGTDTQYF	TGTGCCAGCAGCTTAAAGACTAGCGGGGGGGCAGGTACAGATACGCAGTATTTT